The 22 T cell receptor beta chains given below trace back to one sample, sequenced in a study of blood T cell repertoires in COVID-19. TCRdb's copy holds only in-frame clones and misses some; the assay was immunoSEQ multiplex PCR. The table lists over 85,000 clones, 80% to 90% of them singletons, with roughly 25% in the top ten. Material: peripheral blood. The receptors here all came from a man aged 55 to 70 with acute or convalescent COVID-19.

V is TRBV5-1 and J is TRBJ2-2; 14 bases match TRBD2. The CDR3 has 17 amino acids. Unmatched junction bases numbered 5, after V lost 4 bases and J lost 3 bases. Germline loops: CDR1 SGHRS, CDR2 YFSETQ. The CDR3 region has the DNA TGCGCCAGCAGCAAGGGACTAGCGGGGGCGGACACCGGGGAGCTGTTTTTT. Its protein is CASSKGLAGADTGELFF.

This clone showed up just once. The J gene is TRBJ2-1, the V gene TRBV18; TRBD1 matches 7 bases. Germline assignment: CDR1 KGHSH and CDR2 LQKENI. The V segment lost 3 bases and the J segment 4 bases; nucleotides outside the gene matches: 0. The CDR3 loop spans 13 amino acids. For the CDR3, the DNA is TGTGCCAGCTCACCGGGACAGTACAATGAGCAGTTCTTC. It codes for CASSPGQYNEQFF.

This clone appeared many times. CDR3 loop: CASEAAGGLNNEQFF. DNA for the CDR3: TGTGCCAGCGAGGCAGCGGGGGGGCTAAACAATGAGCAGTTCTTC. The chain joins TRBV5-4 to TRBJ2-1; TRBD2 matches 10 bases. This CDR3 contains 15 residues. With 7 bases clipped from V and 5 bases from J, the junction kept 9 bases outside the gene matches. Germline assignment: CDR1 SGHNT and CDR2 YYREEE (reference sequence). The full variable domain, completed using reference TRBV5-4 and TRBJ2-1, is ETGVTQSPTHLIKTRGQQVTLRCSSQSGHNTVSWYQQALGQGPQFIFQYYREEENGRGNFPPRFSGLQFPNYSSELNVNALELDDSALYLCASEAAGGLNNEQFFGPGTRLTVL.

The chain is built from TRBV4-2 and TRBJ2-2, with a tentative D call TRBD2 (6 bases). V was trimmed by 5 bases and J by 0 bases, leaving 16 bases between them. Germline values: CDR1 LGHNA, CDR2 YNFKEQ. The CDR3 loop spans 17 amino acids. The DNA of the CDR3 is TGTGCCAGCAGCTCATATCCGGGGGAGTCGAACACCGGGGAGCTGTTTTTT. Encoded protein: CASSSYPGESNTGELFF.

The CDR3 nucleotides read TGTGCCAGCAGCTTAGCTCAGGGTTACAATGAGCAGTTCTTC. Its translation: CASSLAQGYNEQFF. The rearrangement uses TRBV7-2 and TRBJ2-1; weak D call: TRBD1 (5 bases). This CDR3 contains 14 residues. V gave up 0 bases and J gave up 4 bases, with 7 bases separating them. CDR1 and CDR2 from the germline V gene are SGHTA and FQGNSA. The whole variable domain, remainder taken from reference TRBV7-2 and TRBJ2-1, is GAGVSQSPSNKVTEKGKDVELRCDPISGHTALYWYRQSLGQGLEFLIYFQGNSAPDKSGLPSDRFSAERTGGSVSTLTIQRTQQEDSAVYLCASSLAQGYNEQFFGPGTRLTVL.

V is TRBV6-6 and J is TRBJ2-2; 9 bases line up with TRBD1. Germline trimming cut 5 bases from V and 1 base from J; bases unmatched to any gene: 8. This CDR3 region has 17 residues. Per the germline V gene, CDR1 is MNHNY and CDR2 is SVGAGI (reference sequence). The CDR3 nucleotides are TGTGCCAGCAGTCACCCGTCGGGACAGGGGAACACCGGGGAGCTGTTTTTT. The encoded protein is CASSHPSGQGNTGELFF.

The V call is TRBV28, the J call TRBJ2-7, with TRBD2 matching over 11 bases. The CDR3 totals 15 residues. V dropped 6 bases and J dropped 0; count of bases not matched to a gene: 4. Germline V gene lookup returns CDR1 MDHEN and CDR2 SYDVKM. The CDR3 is CASSASGGTSYEQYF. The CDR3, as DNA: TGTGCCAGCAGCGCTAGCGGGGGGACCTCCTACGAGCAGTACTTC.

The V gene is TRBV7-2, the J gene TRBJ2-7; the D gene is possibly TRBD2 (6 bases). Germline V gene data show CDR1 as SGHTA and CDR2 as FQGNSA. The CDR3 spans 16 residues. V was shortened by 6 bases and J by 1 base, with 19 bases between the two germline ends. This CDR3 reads CASSVRDSPISYEQYF. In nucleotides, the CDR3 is TGTGCCAGCAGTGTCCGGGACTCTCCAATTTCCTACGAGCAGTACTTC.

The CDR3 nucleotides read TGTGCCAGTGCAGACAGGATTGAAGCTTTCTTT. This translates into CASADRIEAFF. The chain employs TRBV19 and TRBJ1-1; TRBD1 might be the D (6 bases). Germline V gives CDR1 LNHDA, CDR2 SQIVND (reference sequence). The V end was cut by 8 bases, the J end by 7 bases, with 11 bases between. The CDR3 has 11 amino acids.

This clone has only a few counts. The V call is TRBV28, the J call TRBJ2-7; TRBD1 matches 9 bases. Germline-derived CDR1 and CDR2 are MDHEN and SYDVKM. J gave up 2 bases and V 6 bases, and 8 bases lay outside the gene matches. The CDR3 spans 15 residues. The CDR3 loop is CASSPPGQGAYEQYF. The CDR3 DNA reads TGTGCCAGCAGCCCACCGGGACAGGGTGCCTACGAGCAGTACTTC.

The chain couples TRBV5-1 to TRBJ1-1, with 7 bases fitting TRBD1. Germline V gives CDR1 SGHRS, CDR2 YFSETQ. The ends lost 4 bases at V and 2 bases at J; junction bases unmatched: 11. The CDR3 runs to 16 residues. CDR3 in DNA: TGCGCCAGCAGCCCGGGGACAGAGAAAAGAAACACTGAAGCTTTCTTT. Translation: CASSPGTEKRNTEAFF.

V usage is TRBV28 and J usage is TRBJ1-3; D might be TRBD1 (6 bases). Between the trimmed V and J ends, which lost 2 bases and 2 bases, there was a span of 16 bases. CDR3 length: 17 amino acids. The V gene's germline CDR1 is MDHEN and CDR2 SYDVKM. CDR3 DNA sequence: TGTGCCAGCAGTTTAAACAGGGAAGTTTATCCTGGAAACACCATATATTTT. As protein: CASSLNREVYPGNTIYF.

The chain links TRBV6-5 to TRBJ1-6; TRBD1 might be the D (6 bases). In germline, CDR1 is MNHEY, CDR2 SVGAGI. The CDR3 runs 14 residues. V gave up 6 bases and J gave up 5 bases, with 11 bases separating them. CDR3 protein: CASRGTPDNSPLHF. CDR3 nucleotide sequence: TGTGCCAGCAGGGGGACACCTGATAATTCACCCCTCCACTTT.

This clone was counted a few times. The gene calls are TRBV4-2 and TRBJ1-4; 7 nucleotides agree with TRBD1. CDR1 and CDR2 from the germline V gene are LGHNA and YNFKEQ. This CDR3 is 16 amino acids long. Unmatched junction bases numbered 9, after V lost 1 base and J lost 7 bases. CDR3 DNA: TGTGCCAGCAGCCAAGCCTTGGGGACAGCTACTGAAAAACTGTTTTTT. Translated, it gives CASSQALGTATEKLFF.

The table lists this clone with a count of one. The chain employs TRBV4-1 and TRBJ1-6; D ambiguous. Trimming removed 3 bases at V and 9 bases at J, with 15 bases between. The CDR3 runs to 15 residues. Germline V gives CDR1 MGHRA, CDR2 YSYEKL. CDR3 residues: CASSHLTRESSPLHF. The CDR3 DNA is TGCGCCAGCAGCCATTTGACACGGGAGAGTTCACCCCTCCACTTT.

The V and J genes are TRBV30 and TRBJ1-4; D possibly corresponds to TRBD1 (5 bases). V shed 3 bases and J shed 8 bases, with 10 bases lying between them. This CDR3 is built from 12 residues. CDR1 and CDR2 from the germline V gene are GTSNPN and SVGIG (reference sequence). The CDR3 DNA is TGTGCCTGGAGGTCCGGGGGGGAAAAACTGTTTTTT. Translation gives CAWRSGGEKLFF.

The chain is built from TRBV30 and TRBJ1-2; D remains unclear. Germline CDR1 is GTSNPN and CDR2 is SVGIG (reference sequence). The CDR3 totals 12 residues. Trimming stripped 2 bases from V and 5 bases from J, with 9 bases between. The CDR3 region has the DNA TGTGCCTGGAGTCCCCTCCCTTATGGCTACACCTTC. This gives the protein CAWSPLPYGYTF.

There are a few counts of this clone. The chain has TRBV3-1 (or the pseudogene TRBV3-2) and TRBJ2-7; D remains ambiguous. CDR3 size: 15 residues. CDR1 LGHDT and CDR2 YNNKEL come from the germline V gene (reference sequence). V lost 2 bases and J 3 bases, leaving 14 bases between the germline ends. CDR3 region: CASSQRVNVNYEQYF. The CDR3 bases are TGTGCCAGCAGCCAACGAGTTAACGTTAACTACGAGCAGTACTTC.

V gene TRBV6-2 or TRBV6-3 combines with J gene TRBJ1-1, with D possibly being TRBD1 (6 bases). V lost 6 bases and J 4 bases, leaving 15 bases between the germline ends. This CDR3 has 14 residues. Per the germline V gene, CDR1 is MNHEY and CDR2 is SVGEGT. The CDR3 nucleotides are TGTGCCAGCAGCCGCAACAGGGAGAGCACTGAAGCTTTCTTT. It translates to CASSRNRESTEAFF.

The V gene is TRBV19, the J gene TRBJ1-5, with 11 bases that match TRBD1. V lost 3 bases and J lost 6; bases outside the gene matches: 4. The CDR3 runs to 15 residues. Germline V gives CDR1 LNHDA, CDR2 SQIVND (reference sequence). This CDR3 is CASSIPDRGRQPQHF. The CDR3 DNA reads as TGTGCCAGTAGTATTCCGGACAGGGGGCGTCAGCCCCAGCATTTT.

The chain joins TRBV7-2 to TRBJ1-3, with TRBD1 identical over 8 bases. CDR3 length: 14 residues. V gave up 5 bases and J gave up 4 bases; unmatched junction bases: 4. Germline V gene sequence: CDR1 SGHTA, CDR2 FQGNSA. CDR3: CASSLGTGGNTIYF. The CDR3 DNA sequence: TGTGCCAGCAGCCTGGGGACAGGAGGAAACACCATATATTTT.

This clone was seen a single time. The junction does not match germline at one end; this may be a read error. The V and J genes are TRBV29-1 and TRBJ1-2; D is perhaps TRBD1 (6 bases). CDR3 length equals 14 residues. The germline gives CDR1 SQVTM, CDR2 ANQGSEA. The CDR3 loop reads CSVEEWHGQTDRNF. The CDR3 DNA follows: TGCAGCGTTGAAGAGTGGCACGGACAGACCGACCGTAACTTC.